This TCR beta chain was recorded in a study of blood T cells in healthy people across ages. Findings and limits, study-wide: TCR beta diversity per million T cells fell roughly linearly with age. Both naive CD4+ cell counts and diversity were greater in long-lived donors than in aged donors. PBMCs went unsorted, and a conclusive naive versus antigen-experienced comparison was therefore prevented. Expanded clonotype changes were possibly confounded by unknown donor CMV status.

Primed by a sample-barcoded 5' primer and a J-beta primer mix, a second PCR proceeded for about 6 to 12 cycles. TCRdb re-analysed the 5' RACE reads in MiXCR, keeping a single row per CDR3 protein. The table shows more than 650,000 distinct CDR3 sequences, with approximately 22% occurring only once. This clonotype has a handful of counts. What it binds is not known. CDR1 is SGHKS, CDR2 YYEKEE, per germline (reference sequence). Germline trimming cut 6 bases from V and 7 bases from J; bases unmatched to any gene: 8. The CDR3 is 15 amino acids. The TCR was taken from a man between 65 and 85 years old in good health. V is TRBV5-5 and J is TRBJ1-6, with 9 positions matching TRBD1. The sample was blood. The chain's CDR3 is CASTPDRGVNSPLHF. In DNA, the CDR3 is TGTGCCAGCACCCCGGACAGGGGAGTGAATTCACCCCTCCACTTT.